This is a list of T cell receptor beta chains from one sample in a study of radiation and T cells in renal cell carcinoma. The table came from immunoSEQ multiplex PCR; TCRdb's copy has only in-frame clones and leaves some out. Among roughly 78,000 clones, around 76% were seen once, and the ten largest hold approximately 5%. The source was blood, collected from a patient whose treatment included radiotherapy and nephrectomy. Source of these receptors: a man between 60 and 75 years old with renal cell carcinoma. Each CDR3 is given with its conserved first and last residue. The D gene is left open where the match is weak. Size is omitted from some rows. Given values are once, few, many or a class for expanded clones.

TGCGCCAGCGGCGGGGGGCGCCGTCTAGGAGAGACCCAGTACTTC CASGGGRRLGETQYF . TRBJ2-5 TRBV4-1 TRBD2
TGTGCCTGGAGTAAGAGCGGAAATGAGTTCTTC CAWSKSGNEFF . TRBJ2-1 TRBV30 .
TGTGCCAGTAGTTTCGGTAGCAATCAGCCCCAGCATTTT CASSFGSNQPQHF . TRBJ1-5 TRBV19 .
TGTGCCAGCAGCTTGTCGGGTTTAGCAACTAATGAAAAACTGTTTTTT CASSLSGLATNEKLFF once TRBJ1-4 TRBV7-2 .
TGTGCCAGCAGCCGGCTCCTGGGACAACTGAACACCGGGGAGCTGTTTTTT CASSRLLGQLNTGELFF . TRBJ2-2 TRBV7-8 .
TGCGCCAGCAGCTCCGGGACAGCCGAGCGCGCCCCCTACGAGCAGTACTTC CASSSGTAERAPYEQYF once TRBJ2-7 TRBV5-1 TRBD1
TGTGCCACCAGCAGAGGATACAGGCAGAGCCTCTCTGGAAACACCATATATTTT CATSRGYRQSLSGNTIYF . TRBJ1-3 TRBV15 .
TGTGCCAGCAGCCCGGGACTCCCACCGGAGGAGGAGCAGTTCTTC CASSPGLPPEEEQFF . TRBJ2-1 TRBV7-3 .
TGTGCCAGCTCACCACCTGGGGACACTCAGCCCCAGCATTTT CASSPPGDTQPQHF . TRBJ1-5 TRBV18 .
TGTGCCAGCAGTTTATCAGGGGGCCACGGCTACACCTTC CASSLSGGHGYTF . TRBJ1-2 TRBV27 TRBD1
TGCGCCAGCAGCTTGGGCGGGAGGGCCACAGATACGCAGTATTTT CASSLGGRATDTQYF . TRBJ2-3 TRBV5-1 TRBD2
TGCAGCGCCCAAGAGGGCAGCCTCTCCTACGAGCAGTACTTC CSAQEGSLSYEQYF once TRBJ2-7 TRBV29-1 .
TGTGCCAGCAGTTTACAGGGACAGGGGCTCTACGAGCAGTACTTC CASSLQGQGLYEQYF . TRBJ2-7 TRBV28 TRBD1
TGTGCCAGCAGCCAGGACTCTTCTGGAAACACCATATATTTT CASSQDSSGNTIYF once TRBJ1-3 TRBV5-5 .
TGTGCCAGCAGGGGGGCCAGATCTAGCACAGATACGCAGTATTTT CASRGARSSTDTQYF . TRBJ2-3 TRBV14 .
TGTGCCAGCAGCCCGCCCCGGGACAGGGGGCTTGTAGCTTTCTTT CASSPPRDRGLVAFF . TRBJ1-1 TRBV16 TRBD1
TGTGCCAGCTCAGGCGGGACTAGTCCCGGGGAGCTGTTTTTT CASSGGTSPGELFF . TRBJ2-2 TRBV18 TRBD2
TGTGCCAGCAGCTTTCGGCGGGACACAGATACGCAGTATTTT CASSFRRDTDTQYF . TRBJ2-3 TRBV7-2 .
TGTGCCAGCAGTCAGGCTAGCAATCAGCCCCAGCATTTT CASSQASNQPQHF few TRBJ1-5 TRBV6-5 .
TGTGCCACCGACAGGGGCCGAAACACTGAAGCTTTCTTT CATDRGRNTEAFF . TRBJ1-1 TRBV6-6 TRBD1
TGTGCTAGTGGTTTGGCCTTCGGACCGAACACTGAAGCTTTCTTT CASGLAFGPNTEAFF few TRBJ1-1 TRBV12-5 .
TGTGCCAGCAGCTTCGTTCGTCCATGGGGCTACACAGATACGCAGTATTTT CASSFVRPWGYTDTQYF . TRBJ2-3 TRBV7-9 .
TGTGCCTGGAGGGAAGGGGGGTCCACCGGGGAGCTGTTTTTT CAWREGGSTGELFF . TRBJ2-2 TRBV30 .
TGTGCCAGCAGCAAACTAGCGGCTCCATCCAATGAGCAGTTCTTC CASSKLAAPSNEQFF . TRBJ2-1 TRBV9 TRBD2
TGTGCCAGCAGCTTCCCCCCCTACAATGAGCAGTTCTTC CASSFPPYNEQFF . TRBJ2-1 TRBV5-4 .
TGCGCCAGCAGCCATAATGGGCCCGATGAGCAGTTCTTC CASSHNGPDEQFF once TRBJ2-1 TRBV4-1 .
TGTGCCAGCAGCCAAGGTTTGGCAGGGGGTCATAACGAGCAGTACTTC CASSQGLAGGHNEQYF . TRBJ2-7 TRBV4-2 TRBD1
TGTGCCAGTAGCCCCTCAGGACAGGGGGCTAGCGGCTACACCTTC CASSPSGQGASGYTF . TRBJ1-2 TRBV19 TRBD1
TGTGCCACCAGCACCGGACAGTCCCCCCGAGAGACCCAGTACTTC CATSTGQSPRETQYF . TRBJ2-5 TRBV15 .
TGTGCCAGCAGTCTACTAGCGAGTCAAGAGACCCAGTACTTC CASSLLASQETQYF once TRBJ2-5 TRBV6-1 TRBD2
TGCGCCAGCAGCCAAGATCCGGTGTTAGCCAAAAACATTCAGTACTTC CASSQDPVLAKNIQYF . TRBJ2-4 TRBV4-1 .
TGTGCCAGCAGTGTTGGCTTAGGGACCGGGGAGCTGTTTTTT CASSVGLGTGELFF . TRBJ2-2 TRBV6-4 .
TGTGCCAGCAGCAAGGGACTAGCGGGCAACACCGGGGAGCTGTTTTTT CASSKGLAGNTGELFF . TRBJ2-2 TRBV7-2 TRBD2